Shown below are 11 T cell receptor beta chains from a single sample sequenced in a study of OX40 agonist ivuxolimab in advanced cancers. Clones were sequenced by immunoSEQ multiplex PCR, and TCRdb holds only the in-frame ones, with some missing. The table includes 70,000 or so clones, 85% detected once. The specimen was CD4+ or CD8+ T cells sorted from blood, collected in a trial of the OX40 agonist ivuxolimab. The receptors were sampled from an adult with an advanced solid tumor such as melanoma, head and neck, liver or kidney cancer.

This sequence joins TRBV12-5 and TRBJ2-7, with D tentatively TRBD1 (5 bases). The CDR3 has 15 residues. Germline lookup yields CDR1 LGHNT and CDR2 FRNRAP. V was trimmed by 5 bases and J by 1 base, leaving 15 bases between them. The CDR3 region is CASGLSYRPSYEQYF. The CDR3 DNA reads TGTGCTAGTGGTCTCTCCTACAGGCCTTCCTACGAGCAGTACTTC.

V gene TRBV2 combines with J gene TRBJ2-1, with D unresolved. Germline lookup yields CDR1 SNHLY and CDR2 FYNNEI. CDR3 length: 14 amino acids. Trimming took off 8 bases at V and 0 bases at J, with 11 bases between the two ends. DNA of the CDR3: TGTGCCAGCCTAGTTGTAAGCTCCTACAATGAGCAGTTCTTC. Amino acids: CASLVVSSYNEQFF.

The chain employs TRBV9 and TRBJ1-5; 11 nucleotides match TRBD1. V gave up 4 bases and J gave up 3 bases; unmatched junction bases: 6. Germline CDR1 is SGDLS and CDR2 is YYNGEE. The CDR3 runs 16 residues. This CDR3 reads CASSPGQGALNQPQHF. In nucleotides, the CDR3 is TGTGCCAGCAGCCCAGGACAGGGGGCCCTCAATCAGCCCCAGCATTTT.

This clone was seen only once. The J gene is TRBJ1-2, the V gene TRBV11-2; D is unresolved. Trimming took 3 bases from V and 8 from J, leaving 25 bases between them. Germline V CDR1 and CDR2: SGHAT, FQNNGV. The CDR3 totals 17 residues. CDR3 residues: CASSFDWPVAPYGGYTF. For the CDR3, the DNA is TGTGCCAGCAGCTTCGATTGGCCAGTGGCGCCCTATGGAGGCTACACCTTC. The variable domain in full, with the rest retrieved from reference TRBV11-2 and TRBJ1-2, is EAGVAQSPRYKIIEKRQSVAFWCNPISGHATLYWYQQILGQGPKLLIQFQNNGVVDDSQLPKDRFSAERLKGVDSTLKIQPAKLEDSAVYLCASSFDWPVAPYGGYTFGSGTRLTVV.

This chain links TRBV28 with TRBJ2-7, with D possibly matching TRBD2 (7 bases). The CDR3 spans 16 residues. V lost 4 bases and J lost 2, with 18 bases in between. The germline gives CDR1 MDHEN, CDR2 SYDVKM. The CDR3 DNA follows: TGTGCCAGCAGTTCTCCTCTGGGCGGGGGCCCCTACGAGCAGTACGTC. As protein: CASSSPLGGGPYEQYV.

This clone was found once. The junction departs from germline at one end; a sequencing error may be responsible. The chain couples TRBV14 to TRBJ1-1; D is uncertain. Per the germline V gene, CDR1 is SGHDN and CDR2 is FVKESK. This CDR3 has 13 residues. CDR3: CASSQGVKTEAFF. The CDR3 DNA follows: TGTGCCAGCAGCCAAGGGGTGAAAACTGAAGCTTTCTTT. The variable domain in full, with the rest retrieved from reference TRBV14 and TRBJ1-1, is EAGVTQFPSHSVIEKGQTVTLRCDPISGHDNLYWYRRVMGKEIKFLLHFVKESKQDESGMPNNRFLAERTGGTYSTLKVQPAELEDSGVYFCASSQGVKTEAFFGQGTRLTVV.

The chain links TRBV27 to TRBJ1-5; D unresolved. V was pared by 0 bases and J by 9 bases, with 9 bases between. Germline CDR1 MNHEY, CDR2 SMNVEV (reference sequence). CDR3 length: 13 residues. CDR3 sequence reads: CASSLSGRTPQHF. The CDR3 DNA is TGTGCCAGCAGTTTATCGGGCAGGACGCCCCAGCATTTT.

The chain couples TRBV7-2 to TRBJ1-5; D call uncertain. CDR1 SGHTA and CDR2 FQGNSA come from the germline V gene. The CDR3 sequence is 14 residues long. Trimming pared 2 bases from V and 2 bases from J, leaving 7 bases between. CDR3 nucleotides: TGTGCCAGCAGCTTAAACCCCGGCAATCAGCCCCAGCATTTT. Translation: CASSLNPGNQPQHF.

This chain connects TRBV27 to TRBJ2-7; tentative D call: TRBD2 (6 bases). The CDR3 is 12 amino acids. The germline V and J ends were trimmed by 5 bases and 6 bases, with 11 bases remaining between them. Per the germline V gene, CDR1 is MNHEY and CDR2 is SMNVEV (reference sequence). CDR3 coding DNA: TGTGCCAGCAGTCCCACCGGGGGCGAGCAGTACGTC. It is translated as CASSPTGGEQYV.

The chain combines TRBV5-6 with TRBJ2-7, with 8 bases aligning to TRBD1. The junction had 9 bases not matched to a gene; V was cut back by 5 bases and J by 5 bases. The CDR3 covers 14 residues. From germline, CDR1 is SGHDT and CDR2 YYEEEE. The CDR3 DNA is TGTGCCAGCAGTCCCCCCGGGACAGGAGACGAGCAGTACGTC. Translating gives CASSPPGTGDEQYV.

As for this clone: Other DNA sequences of this sample code for an identical CDR3. The gene calls are TRBV10-3 and TRBJ1-5, with a possible D match to TRBD1 (5 bases). This CDR3 spans 13 amino acids. Trimming removed 3 bases from V and 6 bases from J, with 9 bases in between. Germline V gene lookup returns CDR1 ENHRY and CDR2 SYGVKD. CDR3 in DNA: TGTGCCATCAGTGAAGACAGTCTTCAGCCCCAGCATTTT. It translates to CAISEDSLQPQHF.